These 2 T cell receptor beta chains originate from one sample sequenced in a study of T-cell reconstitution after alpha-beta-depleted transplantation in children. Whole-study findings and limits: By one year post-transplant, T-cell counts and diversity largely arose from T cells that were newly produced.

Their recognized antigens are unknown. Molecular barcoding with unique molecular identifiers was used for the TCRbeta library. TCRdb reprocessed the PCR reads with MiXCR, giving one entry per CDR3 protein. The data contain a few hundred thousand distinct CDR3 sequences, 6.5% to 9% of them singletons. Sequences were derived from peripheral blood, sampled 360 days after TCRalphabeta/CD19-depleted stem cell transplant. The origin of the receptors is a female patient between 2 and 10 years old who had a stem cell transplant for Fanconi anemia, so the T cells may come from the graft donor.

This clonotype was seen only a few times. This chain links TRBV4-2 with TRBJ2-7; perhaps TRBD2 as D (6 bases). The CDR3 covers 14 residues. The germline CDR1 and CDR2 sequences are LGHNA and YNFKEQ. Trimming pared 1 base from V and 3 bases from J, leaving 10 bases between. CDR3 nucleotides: TGTGCCAGCAGCCAAGCCGCGACTAGCTACGAGCAGTACTTC. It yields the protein CASSQAATSYEQYF.

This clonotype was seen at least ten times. As DNA, the CDR3 is TGCGCCAGCAGCTTTCCCAAGGAGAGCCCCAAAAGGACCTATAATTCACCCCTCCACTTT. This gives the protein CASSFPKESPKRTYNSPLHF. The rearrangement uses TRBV5-1 and TRBJ1-6; D unclear. Germline loops: CDR1 SGHRS, CDR2 YFSETQ. This CDR3 has 20 residues. Trimming cost V 2 bases and J 2 bases, with 23 bases left between them.